One sample yielded the 13 T cell receptor beta chains listed below, sequenced in a study of shared T cell receptors in the human thymus. Measured with immunoSEQ multiplex PCR; TCRdb has only the in-frame clones, and not every one. This sample carries 700,000 or so clones, approximately 83% of them seen once, and the ten largest clones take about 0.011%. These same data were also listed under a study on human thymus T cells.

Sequencing was carried out using thymocytes. The receptors derive from a girl less than two years old with a congenital heart defect.

The chain couples TRBV6-1 to TRBJ1-3, with no clear D. V lost 4 bases, J lost 0 bases, and 13 bases lay in between. CDR1 and CDR2 from the germline V gene are MNHNS and SASEGT. This CDR3 is 16 amino acids long. The CDR3 DNA follows: TGTGCCAGCAGTGCCCAGAAGCCGGGCTCTGGAAACACCATATATTTT. This translates into CASSAQKPGSGNTIYF.

The chain carries TRBV19 and TRBJ2-7, with D perhaps matching TRBD1 (6 bases). The germline V gene encodes CDR1 LNHDA and CDR2 SQIVND (reference sequence). Trimming shortened V by 0 bases and J by 6 bases, and 9 bases separated the two germline ends. The length of the CDR3 is 13 residues. Here the CDR3 DNA reads TGTGCCAGTAGTATAGATCGAGGGGGCGAGCAGTACTTC. Translating gives CASSIDRGGEQYF.

This clone showed up just a few times. This chain uses TRBV2 with TRBJ1-1, with D tentatively TRBD1 (6 bases). CDR1 is SNHLY and CDR2 is FYNNEI in the germline V gene. The CDR3 covers 13 residues. Trimming removed 11 bases from V and 4 bases from J, with 17 bases in between. The CDR3 loop is CAGPRGWCTEAFF. Here the CDR3 DNA reads TGTGCCGGACCAAGGGGGTGGTGCACTGAAGCTTTCTTT.

This rearrangement joins TRBV27 to TRBJ2-1; 8 bases line up with TRBD1. The germline gives CDR1 MNHEY, CDR2 SMNVEV (reference sequence). This CDR3 has 15 residues. The CDR3 DNA reads TGTGCTTCCCTTTCTCAGGGGGCGCAAAGGAATGAGCAGTTCTTC. Translating gives CASLSQGAQRNEQFF.

V is TRBV7-9 and J is TRBJ1-4; a weak D match, TRBD1 (5 bases). The germline V gene has CDR1 SEHNR and CDR2 FQNEAQ (reference sequence). The V end lost 2 bases, the J end lost 7 bases, and 17 bases lay between the germline ends. The CDR3 runs 16 residues. The CDR3 loop reads CASSLQGLGRSEKLFF. The DNA for the CDR3 is TGTGCCAGCAGCTTACAGGGTCTAGGAAGAAGTGAAAAACTGTTTTTT.

A single count supports this clone. This chain links TRBV4-1 with TRBJ1-5, with D tentatively TRBD1 (5 bases). The ends were cut back, 0 bases at V and 2 bases at J, with 14 bases in the middle. The CDR3 is 17 residues long. Germline assignment: CDR1 MGHRA and CDR2 YSYEKL. In DNA form, the CDR3 reads TGCGCCAGCAGCCAAGACATCAGGGTTTCGGGCAATCAGCCCCAGCATTTT. Translating gives CASSQDIRVSGNQPQHF.

CDR3 loop: CASSPRVDRVYGNTEAFF. Here the CDR3 DNA reads TGTGCCAGCAGCCCTAGGGTGGACAGGGTGTATGGGAACACTGAAGCTTTCTTT. This chain links TRBV14 with TRBJ1-1, with TRBD1 matching over 8 bases. This CDR3 is 18 amino acids long. J was trimmed by 1 base and V by 4 bases; bases with no gene match: 14. CDR1 is SGHDN and CDR2 is FVKESK in the germline V gene.

A few counts support this clone. The V gene is TRBV7-2, the J gene TRBJ2-3; 8 bases match TRBD1. J lost 6 bases, V lost 5 bases, and 19 bases had no gene match. The CDR3 contains 18 residues. The germline gives CDR1 SGHTA, CDR2 FQGNSA. CDR3 nucleotides: TGTGCCAGCAGCCCGCCCGCTCCGGGACAGGCGCAGTGTGATACGCAGTATTTT. It translates to CASSPPAPGQAQCDTQYF.

The chain couples TRBV13 to TRBJ1-2; D is perhaps TRBD1 (6 bases). V lost 4 bases, J lost 3 bases, and 15 bases lay in between. Germline-derived CDR1 and CDR2 are PRHDT and FYEKMQ (reference sequence). The length of the CDR3 is 15 residues. CDR3 amino acids: CASSYSPRGDYGYTF. In DNA, the CDR3 is TGTGCCAGCAGCTATAGTCCCAGGGGCGACTATGGCTACACCTTC.

For the CDR3, the DNA is TGCGCCAGCAGCAGCAAAAACAGGGGGCGGACTGGGGCCAACGTCCTGACTTTC. Translating gives CASSSKNRGRTGANVLTF. This rearrangement joins TRBV5-1 to TRBJ2-6; 9 bases map to TRBD1. J lost 2 bases, V lost 4 bases, and 10 bases had no gene match. Germline assignment: CDR1 SGHRS and CDR2 YFSETQ. This CDR3 comprises 18 residues.

This clone was seen only once. Other nucleotide sequences in the sample specify the same CDR3. The chain employs TRBV5-1 and TRBJ2-2; possible D gene TRBD1, 5 bases. V was clipped by 4 bases and J by 2 bases, with 24 bases between them. Germline loops: CDR1 SGHRS, CDR2 YFSETQ. The CDR3 covers 19 residues. Here the CDR3 DNA reads TGCGCCAGCAGCCTATTAACCCCAACAGGTCCTCTTAACACCGGGGAGCTGTTTTTT. Translating gives CASSLLTPTGPLNTGELFF.

In nucleotides, the CDR3 is TGTGCCAGCAGGCTACAGGGTTTGAACACTGAAGCTTTCTTT. Translated, it gives CASRLQGLNTEAFF. The chain uses TRBV6-5 and TRBJ1-1, with D possibly being TRBD1 (6 bases). V was pared by 6 bases and J by 0 bases, with 11 bases between. This CDR3 is 14 amino acids long. The germline gives CDR1 MNHEY, CDR2 SVGAGI.

This clone was observed once. The DNA of the CDR3 is TGTGCCAGCAGTTCCCCGAAGCGCTTGAACACTGAAGCTTTCTTT. It specifies CASSSPKRLNTEAFF. The rearrangement joins TRBV28 to TRBJ1-1; D is unclear. Germline assignment: CDR1 MDHEN and CDR2 SYDVKM. This CDR3 region has 15 residues. Deletions cut 4 bases from V and 0 bases from J, with 12 bases between.